The 2 T cell receptor beta chains below all came from one sample that was sequenced in a study of breast tumors, draining lymph nodes, adjacent tissues. TCRdb independently ran MiXCR on the multiplex PCR reads; one entry per CDR3 protein. This table holds roughly 70,000 distinct CDR3 sequences, roughly two fifths found once. The material sequenced was breast tumor tissue. The source is a female donor with breast cancer. Some clones in this sample may be carry-over from other donors' samples.

The rearrangement joins TRBV20-1 to TRBJ2-5; 9 nucleotides align to TRBD1. Losses at the gene ends were 3 bases for V and 1 base for J; bases not matched to a gene: 12. The CDR3 is made up of 17 amino acids. Looked up from germline, CDR1 is DFQATT and CDR2 is SNEGSKA (reference sequence). CDR3 sequence reads: CSASYAGQGSPQETQYF. CDR3 bases: TGCAGTGCTAGCTACGCGGGACAGGGAAGCCCCCAAGAGACCCAGTACTTC.

This clonotype has ten or more counts. V gene TRBV12-3 or TRBV12-4 combines with J gene TRBJ1-6, with 7 bases aligning to TRBD1. The CDR3 is 13 residues long. J was trimmed by 14 bases and V by 9 bases; bases with no gene match: 13. The CDR3 sequence: CASQQGSQVALHF. CDR3 coding DNA: TGTGCCAGTCAACAGGGGTCCCAGGTGGCCCTCCACTTT.